The rows below give T cell receptor beta chains drawn from one sample of a study of response to subunit inactivated influenza vaccine. Using its own MiXCR run on the RT-PCR reads, TCRdb lists one record per CDR3 protein. The sample carries 400,000 to 650,000 distinct CDR3 sequences, about 7.2% recorded once. The sample here was PBMCs from blood, taken less than 30 months after vaccination. These receptors were taken from a man aged 45 to 70 who received an inactivated influenza vaccine. CDR3s include the opening cysteine and the closing phenylalanine or tryptophan. A D gene is named only where the DNA matches it firmly. Clone size is not always given. Where it is, it says once, few, many or a class for expanded clones.

J gene,V gene,D gene,clone size,CDR3 DNA,CDR3 protein
TRBJ2-1,TRBV10-3,.,many,TGTGCCATCAGTGAGTCTCGAGAGACGTCGAGAAGGAATGAGCAGTTCTTC,CAISESRETSRRNEQFF
TRBJ2-7,TRBV7-2,.,many,TGTGCCAGCAGCATAGGATGGAGCAGCTCTTACGAGCAGTACTTC,CASSIGWSSSYEQYF
TRBJ2-7,TRBV12-3/TRBV12-4,.,.,TGTGCCAGCAGCCGCAAAGGGGAGAGGAAAGAGCAGTACTTC,CASSRKGERKEQYF
TRBJ1-2,TRBV20-1,.,.,TGCAGTGCTAGTTATTCCAGGGACGGCTACACCTTC,CSASYSRDGYTF
TRBJ1-2,TRBV4-1,.,many,TGCGCCAGCAGCCAAGAAAGTACAGAGCATGGCTACACCTTC,CASSQESTEHGYTF
TRBJ2-3,TRBV5-5,.,few,TGTGCCAGCAGCTTGGCTCCAGCGGCAGATACGCAGTATTTT,CASSLAPAADTQYF
TRBJ1-5,TRBV5-1,TRBD1,many,TGCGCCAGCAGCTTAACAGGGGAAGCCAATCAGCCCCAGCATTTT,CASSLTGEANQPQHF
TRBJ2-1,TRBV10-3,TRBD1,.,TGTGCCATCAGTGACACAGGGGTCTACAATGAGCAGTTCTTC,CAISDTGVYNEQFF
TRBJ2-7,TRBV10-3,.,many,TGTGCCATCGGGGACCCAATCTACGAGCAGTACTTC,CAIGDPIYEQYF
TRBJ2-2,TRBV2,.,few,TGTGCCAGCAGTGTTCTGGCCAGTGGCACCGGGGAGCTGTTTTTT,CASSVLASGTGELFF
TRBJ1-5,TRBV7-2,.,few,TGTGCCAGCAGCTTAGGGTGGGACAGCAATCAGCCCCAGCATTTT,CASSLGWDSNQPQHF
TRBJ2-7,TRBV6-5,TRBD1,few,TGTGCCAGCAGTTACTCCGGACAGGGTAGGGGAGAGCAGTACTTC,CASSYSGQGRGEQYF
TRBJ2-2,TRBV24-1,TRBD1,few,TGTGCCACCAGTGCCCCTCCGGGACAGGGAAACACCGGGGAGCTGTTTTTT,CATSAPPGQGNTGELFF
TRBJ2-3,TRBV12-3/TRBV12-4,TRBD2,.,TGTGCCAGCAGCGGGGGACTAGCGGGAATAACAGGGGAGTATTTT,CASSGGLAGITGEYF
TRBJ2-1,TRBV11-1,.,few,TGTGCCAGCAGCTTAGGTCAGGGGGCGGGGGATGAGCAGTTCTTC,CASSLGQGAGDEQFF
TRBJ2-7,TRBV20-1,TRBD2,many,TGCAGTGCTGGGGCCCAGCGGGAGGTGCCCTACGAGCAGTACTTC,CSAGAQREVPYEQYF
TRBJ1-1,TRBV12-3/TRBV12-4,.,many,TGTGCCAGCATCTTGAACACTGAAGCTTTCTTT,CASILNTEAFF
TRBJ2-6,TRBV6-2/TRBV6-3,TRBD1,many,TGTGCCAGCAGTTACTCTAAGGGGGACAGCTACTCTGGGGCCAACGTCCTGACTTTC,CASSYSKGDSYSGANVLTF
TRBJ2-7,TRBV10-3,TRBD1,.,TGTGCCATCAGATCCGGTGAAGGACAGGGGAGCTACGAGCAGTACTTC,CAIRSGEGQGSYEQYF
TRBJ1-1,TRBV5-1,.,many,TGCGCCAGCAGCTTGGACCAGGTGTTAGGGACTGAAGCTTTCTTT,CASSLDQVLGTEAFF
TRBJ2-5,TRBV7-7,TRBD2,few,TGTGCCAGCAGCCGGGGGGGGCTAGCGGGTGAGACCCAGTACTTC,CASSRGGLAGETQYF
TRBJ2-1,TRBV19,TRBD2,.,TGTGCCAGTACGGGCAGCGGGAGGGCCAATGAGCAGTTCTTC,CASTGSGRANEQFF
TRBJ1-1,TRBV7-9,.,many,TGTGCCAGCAGCTTCCAGGGACCGAACACTGAAGCTTTCTTT,CASSFQGPNTEAFF
TRBJ2-3,TRBV11-2,.,few,TGTGCCAGCAGCTTCCGCTCAGCTAGCACAGATACGCAGTATTTT,CASSFRSASTDTQYF
TRBJ2-6,TRBV2,TRBD2,few,TGTGCCAGCAGTCCGGGACTAGCGGGAGGATCCTCTGGGGCCAACGTCCTGACTTTC,CASSPGLAGGSSGANVLTF
TRBJ1-1,TRBV2,.,few,TGTGCCAGCAGGGGGACCAGTTTGAACACTGAAGCTTTCTTT,CASRGTSLNTEAFF
TRBJ2-2,TRBV27,TRBD2,.,TGTGCCAGCAGTTTCCACACCGGGCTAGCGGGCACCGGGGAGCTGTTTTTT,CASSFHTGLAGTGELFF
TRBJ1-6,TRBV12-3/TRBV12-4,.,few,TGTGCCACCTCTCAGGGAATTGGCTCACCCCTCCACTTT,CATSQGIGSPLHF
TRBJ2-5,TRBV6-2/TRBV6-3,.,many,TGTGCCAGCAGTAATCGAGAGACCCAGTACTTC,CASSNRETQYF
TRBJ2-2,TRBV7-8,.,.,TGTGCCAGCAGCTTCTCGCCGGACAGGAACACCGGGGAGCTGTTTTTT,CASSFSPDRNTGELFF
TRBJ2-2,TRBV2,.,few,TGTGCCAGCAGGGGGTGGGAGTCAACCGGGGAGCTGTTTTTT,CASRGWESTGELFF
TRBJ2-2,TRBV5-1,.,many,TGCGCCAGCAGCTTCGGGCTAGGTAGTGCCGGGGAGCTGTTTTTT,CASSFGLGSAGELFF
TRBJ2-3,TRBV20-1,.,.,TGCAGTGCTTTCTTGGGCGGGAACTCAGATACGCAGTATTTT,CSAFLGGNSDTQYF
TRBJ2-7,TRBV6-2/TRBV6-3,.,few,TGTGCCAGCAGTCGGGGGTTTTCGACCAGAGCTGGTACTCGTTCCTACGAGCAGTACTTC,CASSRGFSTRAGTRSYEQYF
TRBJ2-3,TRBV5-5,.,once,TGTGCCGGCATCCTGGGCCATACAGATACGCAGTATTTT,CAGILGHTDTQYF
TRBJ2-3,TRBV20-1,.,.,TGCAGTGCTATACCACCTGGGGGCCGGGAAGATACGCAGTATTTT,CSAIPPGGREDTQYF
TRBJ2-1,TRBV7-9,TRBD2,few,TGTGCCAGCAGCTTCCAGCGGGGGGGCCGATCCTACAATGAGCAGTTCTTC,CASSFQRGGRSYNEQFF
TRBJ2-1,TRBV4-2,.,few,TGTGCCAGCAGCCCGGAATCCGGGAGCTCCTACAATGAGCAGTTCTTC,CASSPESGSSYNEQFF
TRBJ2-1,TRBV20-1,.,many,TGCAGTGCCTCCAGGACTTTCAATGAGCAGTTCTTC,CSASRTFNEQFF
TRBJ2-1,TRBV9,.,.,TGTGCCAGCAGCTCGAGGAATGAGCAGTTCTTC,CASSSRNEQFF
TRBJ2-7,TRBV4-2,TRBD2,many,TGTGCCAGCAGCCAACAGCTAGCGGGGGGGAAATACGAGCAGTACTTC,CASSQQLAGGKYEQYF
TRBJ2-5,TRBV6-2/TRBV6-3,.,few,TGTGCCAGCAGACCACATCTCTCATCCGGGACTGATCCCCGGGGGACCCAGTACTTC,CASRPHLSSGTDPRGTQYF
TRBJ1-5,TRBV24-1,.,.,TGTGCCACCAGTGATCGAGTAAAAAGCCGGCCCCAGCATTTT,CATSDRVKSRPQHF
TRBJ2-4,TRBV7-9,.,many,TGTGCCAGCAGCCCTCCGGCTGTAGCCAAAAACATTCAGTACTTC,CASSPPAVAKNIQYF
TRBJ1-1,TRBV4-1,.,few,TGCGCCAGCAGCCATGACCAGGTCAGGAACACTGAAGCTTTCTTT,CASSHDQVRNTEAFF
TRBJ1-2,TRBV12-3/TRBV12-4,.,few,TGTGCCAGCGAGTATCCCAATTTTTGGGTAATGCATGGCTACACCTTC,CASEYPNFWVMHGYTF
TRBJ1-1,TRBV9,.,many,TGTGCCAGCACGCAGGGGTACATGAACACTGAAGCTTTCTTT,CASTQGYMNTEAFF
TRBJ2-6,TRBV3-1,.,few,TGTGCCAGCAGCCAAGGCGTTAATCTGGACAGAAGTTTCCCCTCTGGGGCCAACGTCCTGACTTTC,CASSQGVNLDRSFPSGANVLTF
TRBJ2-3,TRBV11-3,.,many,TGTGCCAGCAGCCTATTCACCGGTAGTGCAGATACGCAGTATTTT,CASSLFTGSADTQYF